The 29 T cell receptor beta chains reported below all come from one sample, sequenced in a study of cytomegalovirus exposure and HLA in healthy donors. The PCR employed 60 Vbeta primers together with 13 Jbeta primers. Here immunoSEQ multiplex PCR was the method, and the copy in TCRdb shows in-frame clones only, minus some. The sample holds about 130,000 clones, 81% seen once. Source material: PBMCs. These receptors came from a woman aged 35 to 49 in good health and CMV-seropositive.

V and J are TRBV4-3 and TRBJ2-7; 8 nucleotides line up with TRBD1. V dropped 3 bases and J dropped 4; count of bases not matched to a gene: 2. Germline lookup yields CDR1 LGHNA and CDR2 YSLEER. The CDR3 consists of 13 residues. CDR3 amino acids: CASSQDRAYEQYF. CDR3 sequence (DNA): TGCGCCAGCAGCCAGGACAGGGCGTACGAGCAGTACTTC.

The chain couples TRBV6-1 to TRBJ2-5; D perhaps matches TRBD1 (6 bases). The J call is in doubt because the DNA end fits TRBJ2-7 better. The CDR3 spans 14 residues. In germline, CDR1 is MNHNS, CDR2 SASEGT. The CDR3 region is CASRVTGTNYEQYF. The CDR3 nucleotides are TGTGCCAGCAGAGTAACAGGGACCAACTACGAGCAGTACTTC.

CDR3 sequence: CASSMWHFSTEAFF. The CDR3 DNA reads TGTGCCAGTAGTATGTGGCATTTCAGCACTGAAGCTTTCTTT. The V and J genes are TRBV19 and TRBJ1-1; D gene uncertain. CDR3 length: 14 residues. Trimming cost V 3 bases and J 4 bases, with 12 bases left between them. Germline V gene data show CDR1 as LNHDA and CDR2 as SQIVND (reference sequence). Together with reference TRBV19 and TRBJ1-1, the CDR3 gives the full variable domain: DGGITQSPKYLFRKEGQNVTLSCEQNLNHDAMYWYRQDPGQGLRLIYYSQIVNDFQKGDIAEGYSVSREKKESFPLTVTSAQKNPTAFYLCASSMWHFSTEAFFGQGTRLTVV.

The CDR3 nucleotides are TGCGCCAGCAGCCGCCGACAGGGAGGTGATCTGTTTTTT. Encoded protein: CASSRRQGGDLFF. V and J are TRBV4-3 and TRBJ1-4; 7 bases agree with TRBD1. Trimming took 4 bases from V and 14 from J; bases not matched to a gene: 10. Germline-derived CDR1 and CDR2 are LGHNA and YSLEER. The CDR3 consists of 13 residues.

The chain employs TRBV5-1 and TRBJ2-3; 8 bases match TRBD1. CDR1 is SGHRS, CDR2 YFSETQ, per germline. V lost 4 bases, J lost 2 bases, and 3 bases stayed unmatched. This CDR3 contains 14 residues. The CDR3 region has the DNA TGCGCCAGCAGCCCGGGACAGGACACAGATACGCAGTATTTT. It is translated as CASSPGQDTDTQYF. Filled out from reference TRBV5-1 and TRBJ2-3, the complete variable domain reads KAGVTQTPRYLIKTRGQQVTLSCSPISGHRSVSWYQQTPGQGLQFLFEYFSETQRNKGNFPGRFSGRQFSNSRSEMNVSTLELGDSALYLCASSPGQDTDTQYFGPGTRLTVL.

V and J are TRBV5-3 and TRBJ2-3; 10 bases map to TRBD2. TRBV5-3 is designated an ORF whose function remains uncertain. The CDR3 consists of 17 residues. J gave up 6 bases and V 3 bases, and 13 bases lay outside the gene matches. CDR3 loop: CARSWVSSGGAWDTQYF. The CDR3 nucleotides read TGTGCCAGAAGCTGGGTCTCGAGCGGGGGGGCCTGGGATACGCAGTATTTT.

This clone was detected only a few times. V and J are TRBV5-4 and TRBJ1-1, with 8 bases identical to TRBD1. Germline-derived CDR1 and CDR2 are SGHNT and YYREEE (reference sequence). V lost 4 bases to trimming and J lost 11 bases; unmatched junction nucleotides: 13. The CDR3 is 14 residues long. The CDR3 reads CASSRPDRGSDAFF. The CDR3, as DNA: TGTGCCAGCAGCCGTCCCGACAGGGGAAGCGATGCTTTCTTT.

This clone has only a few counts. The chain recombines TRBV11-2 with TRBJ1-5; 9 bases fit TRBD1. CDR3 length equals 14 residues. Germline V CDR1 and CDR2: SGHAT, FQNNGV. V dropped 4 bases and J dropped 7; count of bases not matched to a gene: 5. In DNA, the CDR3 is TGTGCCAGCAGCTCGGACAGGGGCGGACAGCCCCAGCATTTT. Protein sequence: CASSSDRGGQPQHF.

The chain is built from TRBV15 and TRBJ2-7; no reliable D call. Germline V lookup: CDR1 LNHNV, CDR2 YYDKDF (reference sequence). This CDR3 region has 12 residues. Trimming took 4 bases from V and 1 from J, leaving 5 bases between them. Here the CDR3 DNA reads TGTGCCACCAGCACCGGTTCCTACGAGCAGTACTTC. Its translation is CATSTGSYEQYF. Full variable domain (rest looked up from reference TRBV15 and TRBJ2-7): DAMVIQNPRYQVTQFGKPVTLSCSQTLNHNVMYWYQQKSSQAPKLLFHYYDKDFNNEADTPDNFQSRRPNTSFCFLDIRSPGLGDTAMYLCATSTGSYEQYFGPGTRLTVT.

The chain is built from TRBV7-2 and TRBJ2-2; TRBD2 matches 8 bases. This CDR3 is 16 amino acids long. V lost 5 bases, J lost 1 base, and 6 bases stayed unmatched. CDR1 and CDR2 (germline): SGHTA, FQGNSA. The CDR3 nucleotides read TGTGCCAGCAGCCCCGCTAGCGGGCTGAACACCGGGGAGCTGTTTTTT. The encoded protein is CASSPASGLNTGELFF. Supplemented by reference TRBV7-2 and TRBJ2-2, the full variable domain reads GAGVSQSPSNKVTEKGKDVELRCDPISGHTALYWYRQSLGQGLEFLIYFQGNSAPDKSGLPSDRFSAERTGGSVSTLTIQRTQQEDSAVYLCASSPASGLNTGELFFGEGSRLTVL.

The chain recombines TRBV27 with TRBJ2-7, with D possibly TRBD2 on 5 matching bases. Trimming shortened V by 5 bases and J by 2 bases, and 19 bases separated the two germline ends. The germline gives CDR1 MNHEY, CDR2 SMNVEV (reference sequence). This CDR3 has 16 residues. CDR3 residues: CASSARLSGSTYEQYF. CDR3 nucleotide sequence: TGTGCCAGCAGTGCCCGATTGAGCGGATCAACCTACGAGCAGTACTTC.

The V gene is TRBV30, the J gene TRBJ2-1, with TRBD1 matching 10 bases. CDR1 is GTSNPN, CDR2 SVGIG, per germline (reference sequence). V shed 5 bases and J 3 bases; nucleotides not matched to a gene: 4. This CDR3 has 14 residues. The CDR3 coding sequence is TGTGCCTGGGACCGGGACAGGGGCTACAATGAGCAGTTCTTC. Its translation is CAWDRDRGYNEQFF.

In DNA, the CDR3 is TGCGCCAGCAGCTTGGGCGGCGATAGCAATCAGCCCCAGCATTTT. This sequence encodes CASSLGGDSNQPQHF. The chain joins TRBV5-1 to TRBJ1-5; no definite D call. The CDR3 totals 15 residues. Germline V gene data show CDR1 as SGHRS and CDR2 as YFSETQ. V was shortened by 0 bases and J by 0 bases, with 7 bases between the two germline ends.

The chain recombines TRBV7-2 with TRBJ2-3; a possible D gene is TRBD2 (5 bases). The CDR3 has 16 amino acids. V lost 1 base, J lost 8 bases, and 19 bases lay in between. The germline CDR1 and CDR2 sequences are SGHTA and FQGNSA. The CDR3 DNA is TGTGCCAGCAGCTTAGGAGGACTGAGCCACACGGGTACGCAGTATTTT. This codes for CASSLGGLSHTGTQYF.

The table lists this clone with a few counts. This chain joins TRBV11-2 and TRBJ2-7, with 7 bases that match TRBD1. This CDR3 is built from 14 residues. J gave up 8 bases and V 4 bases, and 11 bases lay outside the gene matches. From germline, CDR1 is SGHAT and CDR2 FQNNGV. The CDR3 DNA sequence: TGTGCCAGCAGCTATGGGACAGACCCCGGGAAGCAGTACTTC. It yields the protein CASSYGTDPGKQYF.

This clone was detected only a few times. This rearrangement joins TRBV7-6 to TRBJ2-1; tentatively, D is TRBD2 (6 bases). Deletions cut 4 bases from V and 4 bases from J, with 17 bases between. Germline CDR1 SGHVS, CDR2 FNYEAQ. This CDR3 has 16 amino acids. The DNA of the CDR3 is TGTGCCAGCAGCTCAACTTCTAGCGAGCGATACAATGAGCAGTTCTTC. Protein product: CASSSTSSERYNEQFF. The variable domain in full, completed from reference TRBV7-6 and TRBJ2-1, reads GAGVSQSPRYKVTKRGQDVALRCDPISGHVSLYWYRQALGQGPEFLTYFNYEAQQDKSGLPNDRFSAERPEGSISTLTIQRTEQRDSAMYRCASSSTSSERYNEQFFGPGTRLTVL.

There are a few counts of this clone. The chain links TRBV6-4 to TRBJ2-4; TRBD2 is a possible D gene (6 bases). From germline, CDR1 is MRHNA and CDR2 SNTAGT. The V end lost 6 bases, the J end lost 1 base, and 16 bases lay between the germline ends. This CDR3 region has 16 residues. For the CDR3, the DNA is TGTGCCAGCAGATACCCACGGGAGAGGGCCAAAAACATTCAGTACTTC. Translating it yields CASRYPRERAKNIQYF.

The CDR3 DNA reads TGTGCCAGCAGCTTGGGTCAGCGCTCCTACGAGCAGTACTTC. It yields the protein CASSLGQRSYEQYF. The gene calls are TRBV5-4 and TRBJ2-7, with D uncertain. The V and J ends lost 0 bases and 0 bases respectively, with 7 bases between them. This CDR3 contains 14 residues. From germline, CDR1 is SGHNT and CDR2 YYREEE (reference sequence).

The J gene is TRBJ2-1, the V gene TRBV5-1; TRBD1 is a possible D gene (5 bases). The V end was cut by 0 bases, the J end by 1 base, with 14 bases between. The germline V gene encodes CDR1 SGHRS and CDR2 YFSETQ. This CDR3 has 17 residues. The CDR3 DNA reads TGCGCCAGCAGCTTGGCCTTAGGGGATAGTTCCTACAATGAGCAGTTCTTC. This encodes CASSLALGDSSYNEQFF. Full variable domain (remainder filled in from reference TRBV5-1 and TRBJ2-1): KAGVTQTPRYLIKTRGQQVTLSCSPISGHRSVSWYQQTPGQGLQFLFEYFSETQRNKGNFPGRFSGRQFSNSRSEMNVSTLELGDSALYLCASSLALGDSSYNEQFFGPGTRLTVL.

This clone was detected only a few times. The chain uses TRBV10-3 and TRBJ2-7; 10 bases line up with TRBD1. Germline-derived CDR1 and CDR2 are ENHRY and SYGVKD. This CDR3 comprises 15 residues. Unmatched junction bases numbered 7, after V lost 6 bases and J lost 2 bases. DNA of the CDR3: TGTGCCATCAGGGGTGCGGGACAGGGGACCTACGAGCAGTACTTC. This gives the protein CAIRGAGQGTYEQYF.

This chain uses TRBV19 with TRBJ2-1; perhaps TRBD2 as D (6 bases). V lost 2 bases and J 3 bases, leaving 11 bases between the germline ends. The CDR3 totals 15 residues. Germline assignment: CDR1 LNHDA and CDR2 SQIVND (reference sequence). For the CDR3, the DNA is TGTGCCAGTAGTATATCGGCGGGACTCTACAATGAGCAGTTCTTC. Protein product: CASSISAGLYNEQFF.

J is TRBJ2-7 and V is TRBV25-1; D gene uncertain. This CDR3 region has 14 residues. V lost 7 bases, J lost 2 bases, and 15 bases lay in between. Germline values: CDR1 MGHDK, CDR2 SYGVNS. The CDR3 DNA is TGTGCCAGCATTCCCAACATGCCTGCCTACGAGCAGTACTTC. It encodes CASIPNMPAYEQYF.

There are a few counts of this clone. This chain joins TRBV27 and TRBJ2-7; 9 nucleotides align to TRBD2. The V segment lost 2 bases and the J segment 2 bases; nucleotides outside the gene matches: 1. The length of the CDR3 is 14 residues. Germline CDR1 MNHEY, CDR2 SMNVEV (reference sequence). The CDR3 DNA reads TGTGCCAGCAGTTTAGGCGGGAGGGCCTACGAGCAGTACTTC. It codes for CASSLGGRAYEQYF.

The CDR3 loop is CAARDTLNTEAFF. CDR3 coding DNA: TGTGCCGCCCGGGACACTCTGAACACTGAAGCTTTCTTT. V gene TRBV10-3 combines with J gene TRBJ1-1, with D perhaps TRBD1 (6 bases). Between the trimmed V and J ends, which lost 11 bases and 0 bases, there was a span of 13 bases. Germline CDR1 reads ENHRY; CDR2 reads SYGVKD. The CDR3 totals 13 residues.

The V and J genes are TRBV5-8 and TRBJ2-1; tentatively, D is TRBD1 (6 bases). Germline CDR1 reads SGHTS; CDR2 reads YDEGEE. The CDR3 loop spans 15 amino acids. Trimming shortened V by 0 bases and J by 6 bases, and 13 bases separated the two germline ends. CDR3 residues: CASSLDQGRGNEQFF. DNA of the CDR3: TGTGCCAGCAGCTTGGATCAGGGGAGAGGCAATGAGCAGTTCTTC. Together with reference TRBV5-8 and TRBJ2-1, the CDR3 gives the full variable domain: EAGVTQSPTHLIKTRGQQATLRCSPISGHTSVYWYQQALGLGLQFLLWYDEGEERNRGNFPPRFSGRQFPNYSSELNVNALELEDSALYLCASSLDQGRGNEQFFGPGTRLTVL.

The V and J genes are TRBV5-1 and TRBJ1-2, with TRBD1 matching over 7 bases. This CDR3 has 12 residues. V gave up 3 bases and J gave up 6 bases; unmatched junction bases: 2. CDR1 and CDR2 from the germline V gene are SGHRS and YFSETQ. The CDR3: CASSSGQDGYTF. CDR3 DNA sequence: TGCGCCAGCAGCTCCGGACAGGATGGCTACACCTTC.

This sequence joins TRBV5-1 and TRBJ1-2; D uncertain. Trimming pared 0 bases from V and 8 bases from J, leaving 11 bases between. CDR1 is SGHRS, CDR2 YFSETQ, per germline. This CDR3 has 13 residues. CDR3 nucleotides: TGCGCCAGCAGCTTGGCTGGCACGGGGGGCTACACCTTC. Amino acid sequence: CASSLAGTGGYTF.

The gene calls are TRBV15 and TRBJ2-1, with 7 positions matching TRBD2. From germline, CDR1 is LNHNV and CDR2 YYDKDF (reference sequence). V dropped 3 bases and J dropped 10; count of bases not matched to a gene: 6. This CDR3 contains 13 residues. The CDR3, as DNA: TGTGCCACCAGCAGCGACAGCGGGGTGGAGCAGTTCTTC. Protein product: CATSSDSGVEQFF. The variable domain in full, completed from reference TRBV15 and TRBJ2-1, reads DAMVIQNPRYQVTQFGKPVTLSCSQTLNHNVMYWYQQKSSQAPKLLFHYYDKDFNNEADTPDNFQSRRPNTSFCFLDIRSPGLGDTAMYLCATSSDSGVEQFFGPGTRLTVL.

V and J are TRBV27 and TRBJ2-1; 9 positions match TRBD2. Germline assignment: CDR1 MNHEY and CDR2 SMNVEV (reference sequence). The CDR3 is 15 residues long. With 2 bases clipped from V and 8 bases from J, the junction kept 7 bases outside the gene matches. The CDR3 spells CASSLGLAGTYEQFF. As DNA, the CDR3 is TGTGCCAGCAGTTTAGGGCTAGCGGGGACTTATGAGCAGTTCTTC.